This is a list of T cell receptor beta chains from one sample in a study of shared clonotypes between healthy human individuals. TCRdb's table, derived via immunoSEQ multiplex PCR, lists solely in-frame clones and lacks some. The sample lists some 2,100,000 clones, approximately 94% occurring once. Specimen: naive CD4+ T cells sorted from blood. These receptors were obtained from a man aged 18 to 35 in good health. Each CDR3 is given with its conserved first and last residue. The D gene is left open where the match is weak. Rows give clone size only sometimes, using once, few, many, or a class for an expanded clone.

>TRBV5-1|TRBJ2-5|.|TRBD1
CASSYLGQDGETQYF
TGCGCCAGCAGCTACCTTGGACAGGACGGGGAGACCCAGTACTTC
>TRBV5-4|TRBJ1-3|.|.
CASSLGGGNTIYF
TGTGCCAGCAGCTTGGGGGGAGGAAACACCATATATTTT
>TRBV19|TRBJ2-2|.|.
CASSISGYGSDTGELFF
TGTGCCAGTAGTATATCTGGGTACGGGTCGGACACCGGGGAGCTGTTTTTT
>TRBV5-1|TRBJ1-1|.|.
CASASRGLNTEAFF
TGCGCCAGCGCTTCCCGAGGACTGAACACTGAAGCTTTCTTT
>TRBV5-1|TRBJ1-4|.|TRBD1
CASSSGQGDEKLFF
TGCGCCAGCAGCAGTGGACAGGGAGATGAAAAACTGTTTTTT
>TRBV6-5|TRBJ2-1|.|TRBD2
CASGESGSSYNEQFF
TGTGCCAGCGGAGAAAGCGGGAGCTCCTACAATGAGCAGTTCTTC
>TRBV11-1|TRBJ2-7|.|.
CASSQPRTGNEEQYF
TGTGCCAGCAGTCAACCTCGTACAGGGAACGAAGAGCAGTACTTC
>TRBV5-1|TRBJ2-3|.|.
CASSLHSGFGTDTQYF
TGCGCCAGCAGCTTGCATTCAGGGTTCGGTACAGATACGCAGTATTTT
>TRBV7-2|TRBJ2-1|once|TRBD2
CASSPLSGRASNEQFF
TGTGCCAGCAGTCCCCTTAGCGGGAGGGCCTCCAATGAGCAGTTCTTC
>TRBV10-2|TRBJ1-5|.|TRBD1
CASSYGTGGTQPQHF
TGCGCCAGCAGTTACGGGACAGGGGGGACTCAGCCCCAGCATTTT
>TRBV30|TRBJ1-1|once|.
CAWSRSAPGAFF
TGTGCCTGGAGTCGGTCTGCCCCGGGAGCTTTCTTT
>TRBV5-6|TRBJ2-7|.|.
CASSLDFSSYEQYF
TGTGCCAGCAGCTTGGATTTTAGCTCCTACGAGCAGTACTTC
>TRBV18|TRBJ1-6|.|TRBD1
CASSPPSQGVNSPLHF
TGTGCCAGCTCACCTCCTTCTCAGGGGGTAAATTCACCCCTCCACTTT
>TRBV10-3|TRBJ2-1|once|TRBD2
CAISLPSGRGDEQFF
TGTGCCATCAGCCTTCCTAGCGGGAGAGGTGATGAGCAGTTCTTC
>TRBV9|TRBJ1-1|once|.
CASSVGGDTEAFF
TGTGCCAGCAGCGTAGGTGGGGACACTGAAGCTTTCTTT
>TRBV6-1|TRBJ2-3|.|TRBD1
CASHRGPSTDTQYF
TGTGCCAGCCACAGGGGGCCAAGCACAGATACGCAGTATTTT
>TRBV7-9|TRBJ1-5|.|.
CASSARELNQPQHF
TGTGCCAGCAGCGCGAGGGAACTCAATCAGCCCCAGCATTTT
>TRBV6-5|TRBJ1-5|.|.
CASSGTYGSNQPQHF
TGTGCCAGCAGTGGGACCTACGGGAGCAATCAGCCCCAGCATTTT
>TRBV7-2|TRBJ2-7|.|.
CASSLGRVYEQYF
TGTGCCAGCAGTCTAGGGCGGGTCTACGAGCAGTACTTC
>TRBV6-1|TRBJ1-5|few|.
CASSEGDSNQPQHF
TGTGCCAGCAGTGAAGGGGATAGCAATCAGCCCCAGCATTTT
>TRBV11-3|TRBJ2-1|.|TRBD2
CASSRTGTSYNEQFF
TGTGCCAGCAGCCGTACCGGGACTAGTTACAATGAGCAGTTCTTC
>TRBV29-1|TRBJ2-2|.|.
CSVEGLNTGELFF
TGCAGCGTTGAGGGCTTGAACACCGGGGAGCTGTTTTTT
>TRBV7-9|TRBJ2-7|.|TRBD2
CASSLVGLAGLHEQYF
TGTGCCAGCAGCTTAGTGGGACTAGCGGGATTACACGAGCAGTACTTC
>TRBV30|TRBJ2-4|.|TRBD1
CAWSVDDRGLQYF
TGTGCCTGGAGTGTAGACGACAGGGGGCTACAGTACTTC
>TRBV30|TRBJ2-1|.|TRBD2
CAWDTSGTSVNNEQFF
TGTGCCTGGGATACTAGCGGGACATCCGTTAACAATGAGCAGTTCTTC
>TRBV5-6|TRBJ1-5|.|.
CASSLGGSGQPQHF
TGTGCCAGCAGCCTCGGAGGGTCGGGTCAGCCCCAGCATTTT
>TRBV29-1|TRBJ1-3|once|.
CSARRSSGNTIYF
TGCAGCGCCCGCAGAAGCTCTGGAAACACCATATATTTT
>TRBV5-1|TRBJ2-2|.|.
CASSFSGNTGELFF
TGCGCCAGCAGCTTTAGCGGGAACACCGGGGAGCTGTTTTTT
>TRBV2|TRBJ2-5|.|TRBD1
CASSWDRGRETQYF
TGTGCCAGCAGTTGGGACAGGGGGCGAGAGACCCAGTACTTC
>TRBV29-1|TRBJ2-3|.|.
CSVASANSGADTQYF
TGCAGCGTCGCGTCGGCAAACTCCGGGGCAGATACGCAGTATTTT
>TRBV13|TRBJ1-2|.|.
CASSLGGTLYGYTF
TGTGCCAGCAGCTTGGGGGGGACACTCTATGGCTACACCTTC
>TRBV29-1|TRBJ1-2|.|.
CSVSSLAYGYTF
TGCAGCGTTTCGTCCTTGGCCTATGGCTACACCTTC
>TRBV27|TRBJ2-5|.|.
CASSLSAGQYQETQYF
TGTGCCAGCAGTTTATCGGCAGGACAGTACCAAGAGACCCAGTACTTC
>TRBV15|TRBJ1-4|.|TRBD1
CATSTSQGAVNEKLFF
TGTGCCACCAGCACCTCACAGGGGGCCGTTAATGAAAAACTGTTTTTT
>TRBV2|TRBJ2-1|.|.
CASPYSNEQFF
TGTGCCAGCCCCTATAGCAATGAGCAGTTCTTC
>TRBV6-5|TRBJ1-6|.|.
CASRWRDSPLHF
TGTGCCAGCAGATGGAGGGACTCACCCCTCCACTTT
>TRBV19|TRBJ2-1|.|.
CASSISATSYNEQFF
TGTGCCAGTAGTATCTCAGCGACCAGTTACAATGAGCAGTTCTTC
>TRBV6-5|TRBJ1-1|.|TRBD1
CASSDRANTEAFF
TGTGCCAGCAGCGACAGGGCAAACACTGAAGCTTTCTTT
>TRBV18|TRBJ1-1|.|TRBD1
CASSPGQGMNTEAFF
TGTGCCAGCTCACCCGGACAGGGGATGAACACTGAAGCTTTCTTT
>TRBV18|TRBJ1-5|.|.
CASSPLEGNQPQHF
TGTGCCAGCTCACCCCTGGAAGGCAATCAGCCCCAGCATTTT
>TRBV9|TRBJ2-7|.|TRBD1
CASSARTGGSYEQYF
TGTGCCAGCAGCGCCCGGACAGGGGGCTCCTACGAGCAGTACTTC
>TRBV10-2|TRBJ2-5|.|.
CASRGWAGQETQYF
TGCGCCAGCCGCGGGTGGGCCGGCCAAGAGACCCAGTACTTC
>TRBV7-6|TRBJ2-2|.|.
CASSLASLVPPGELFF
TGTGCCAGCAGCTTAGCGTCATTAGTACCTCCCGGGGAGCTGTTTTTT
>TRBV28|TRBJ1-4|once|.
CASSLSNEKLFF
TGTGCCAGCAGTCTGTCCAATGAAAAACTGTTTTTT
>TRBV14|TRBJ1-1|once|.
CASSQGTLPTEAFF
TGTGCCAGCAGCCAGGGGACTCTCCCCACTGAAGCTTTCTTT
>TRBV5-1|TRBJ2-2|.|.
CASSLWQGSTGELFF
TGCGCCAGCAGCTTGTGGCAGGGAAGCACCGGGGAGCTGTTTTTT
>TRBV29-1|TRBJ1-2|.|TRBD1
CSVEKDRDNDGYTF
TGCAGCGTTGAAAAGGACAGGGATAACGATGGCTACACCTTC
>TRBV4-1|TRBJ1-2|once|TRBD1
CASSQDRAPGGGYTF
TGCGCCAGCAGCCAGGACAGGGCCCCTGGCGGTGGCTACACCTTC
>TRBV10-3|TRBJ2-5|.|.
CAISEGPLQETQYF
TGTGCCATCAGTGAGGGACCCCTCCAAGAGACCCAGTACTTC
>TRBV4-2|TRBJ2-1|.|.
CASSSYTGAYNEQFF
TGTGCCAGCAGCTCCTACACGGGGGCCTACAATGAGCAGTTCTTC
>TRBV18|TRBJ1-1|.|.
CASSPSDSLNTEAFF
TGTGCCAGCTCACCATCGGACAGCCTGAACACTGAAGCTTTCTTT
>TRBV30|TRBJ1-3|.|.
CAWSVQLISGGYGNTIYF
TGTGCCTGGAGTGTACAACTCATATCTGGGGGTTACGGAAACACCATATATTTT
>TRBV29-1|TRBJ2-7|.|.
CSVEDSGYEQYF
TGCAGCGTTGAAGACTCCGGCTACGAGCAGTACTTC
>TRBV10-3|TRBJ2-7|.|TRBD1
CATSVGQGAVEEQYF
TGTGCCACCTCCGTGGGACAGGGGGCAGTAGAAGAGCAGTACTTC
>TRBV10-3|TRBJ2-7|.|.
CAITPGAEAEQYF
TGTGCCATCACCCCAGGGGCGGAGGCCGAGCAGTACTTC
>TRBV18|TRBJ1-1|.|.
CASSPAGRDRTEAFF
TGTGCCAGCTCACCAGCGGGACGGGACCGAACTGAAGCTTTCTTT